A selection of T cell receptor beta chains follows, all from one sample in a study of cytomegalovirus exposure and HLA in healthy donors. This table comes from immunoSEQ multiplex PCR, and its TCRdb copy is limited to in-frame clones, with some not included. Among about 50,000 clones listed, roughly 92% were seen once. The sequenced material came from PBMCs. These receptors all come from a man aged 18 to 30 in good health and CMV-seronegative. Each CDR3 is given with its conserved first and last residue. Each record gives: J gene, V gene, CDR3 protein.

j_gene: TRBJ2-2; v_gene: TRBV6-6; CDR3aa: CASSYTSGGTGELFF
j_gene: TRBJ2-7; v_gene: TRBV2; CDR3aa: CASSGTGYEQYF
j_gene: TRBJ2-2; v_gene: TRBV18; CDR3aa: CASSPDGSGNTGELFF
j_gene: TRBJ1-1; v_gene: TRBV19; CDR3aa: CASSLRGNTEAFF
j_gene: TRBJ2-7; v_gene: TRBV18; CDR3aa: CASSPGQATYEQYF
j_gene: TRBJ2-1; v_gene: TRBV4-1; CDR3aa: CASSHIPRGGPYNEQFF
j_gene: TRBJ2-5; v_gene: TRBV6-1; CDR3aa: CASDFNRRETQYF
j_gene: TRBJ2-4; v_gene: TRBV28; CDR3aa: CASSLTDRSGSGDQYF
j_gene: TRBJ2-1; v_gene: TRBV5-6; CDR3aa: CASSWGTSGPYNEQFF
j_gene: TRBJ2-1; v_gene: TRBV5-6; CDR3aa: CASSEPGLAIRDSTVFF
j_gene: TRBJ2-5; v_gene: TRBV6-5; CDR3aa: CASRTEGGAQETQYF
j_gene: TRBJ2-7; v_gene: TRBV5-6; CDR3aa: CASSLTGESYEQYF
j_gene: TRBJ2-2; v_gene: TRBV10-3; CDR3aa: CAISGGGTGNTGELFF
j_gene: TRBJ2-5; v_gene: TRBV9; CDR3aa: CASTLYGSGGETQYF
j_gene: TRBJ2-1; v_gene: TRBV7-2; CDR3aa: CASSLRYGSYNEQFF
j_gene: TRBJ2-5; v_gene: TRBV29-1; CDR3aa: CSAEKETPTGGVQETQYF
j_gene: TRBJ2-1; v_gene: TRBV21-1; CDR3aa: CASSKAGGNEQFF
j_gene: TRBJ1-2; v_gene: TRBV6-5; CDR3aa: CASGEGETYVYTF
j_gene: TRBJ2-7; v_gene: TRBV18; CDR3aa: CASSPGPSGTYEQYF
j_gene: TRBJ1-5; v_gene: TRBV28; CDR3aa: CASSSVYSNQPQHF
j_gene: TRBJ1-1; v_gene: TRBV6-6; CDR3aa: CASSYWQGAFF
j_gene: TRBJ1-5; v_gene: TRBV9; CDR3aa: CASSGGGSNQPQHF
j_gene: TRBJ2-2; v_gene: TRBV2; CDR3aa: CASSEASQNTGELFF
j_gene: TRBJ2-7; v_gene: TRBV10-1; CDR3aa: CASSQKTLATEQYF
j_gene: TRBJ2-3; v_gene: TRBV11-3; CDR3aa: CASSSGTSGLNTQYF
j_gene: TRBJ2-2; v_gene: TRBV6-1; CDR3aa: CASGTTGANTGELFF
j_gene: TRBJ2-1; v_gene: TRBV7-2; CDR3aa: CASRPSGTYEQFF
j_gene: TRBJ2-3; v_gene: TRBV27; CDR3aa: CASSSGASTDTQYF
j_gene: TRBJ2-2; v_gene: TRBV9; CDR3aa: CASSVGGSLSAGELFF
j_gene: TRBJ2-3; v_gene: TRBV4-3; CDR3aa: CASSLRDREVTDTQYF
j_gene: TRBJ2-3; v_gene: TRBV6-5; CDR3aa: CASSLTKAADTQYF
j_gene: TRBJ2-7; v_gene: TRBV5-6; CDR3aa: CASSLLGRGVNEQYF
j_gene: TRBJ1-2; v_gene: TRBV6-5; CDR3aa: CASSYGGVVGYTF
j_gene: TRBJ2-5; v_gene: TRBV5-1; CDR3aa: CASSLALETQYF
j_gene: TRBJ2-1; v_gene: TRBV6-1; CDR3aa: CASSVTSGSYEQFF
j_gene: TRBJ2-3; v_gene: TRBV19; CDR3aa: CASSGGGTSTDTQYF
j_gene: TRBJ2-7; v_gene: TRBV7-8; CDR3aa: CASSLERFEQYF
j_gene: TRBJ2-1; v_gene: TRBV19; CDR3aa: CASSTPSGLNNEQFF
j_gene: TRBJ2-3; v_gene: TRBV7-3; CDR3aa: CASSTGGGRDRLLGTDTQYF
j_gene: TRBJ2-1; v_gene: TRBV7-2; CDR3aa: CASSLIAGAPGEQFF
j_gene: TRBJ2-1; v_gene: TRBV6-6; CDR3aa: CASSYAGQGAINEQFF
j_gene: TRBJ2-1; v_gene: TRBV11-2; CDR3aa: CASSRARLAGNYNEQFF